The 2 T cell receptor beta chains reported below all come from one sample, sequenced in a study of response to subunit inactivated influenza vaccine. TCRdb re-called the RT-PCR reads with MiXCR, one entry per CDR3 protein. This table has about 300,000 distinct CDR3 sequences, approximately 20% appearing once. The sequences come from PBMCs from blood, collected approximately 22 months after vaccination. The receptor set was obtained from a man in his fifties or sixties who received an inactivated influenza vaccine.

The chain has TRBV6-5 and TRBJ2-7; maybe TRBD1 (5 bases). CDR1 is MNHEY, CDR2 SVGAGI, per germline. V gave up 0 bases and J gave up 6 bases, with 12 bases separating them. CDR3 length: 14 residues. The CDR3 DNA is TGTGCCAGCAGTTACTCTGACAGTCAGGCCGAGCAGTACTTC. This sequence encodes CASSYSDSQAEQYF.

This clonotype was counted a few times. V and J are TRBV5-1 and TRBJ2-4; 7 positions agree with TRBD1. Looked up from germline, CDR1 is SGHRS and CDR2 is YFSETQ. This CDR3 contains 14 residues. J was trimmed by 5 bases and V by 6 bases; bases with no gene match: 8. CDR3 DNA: TGCGCCAGCACCCTAGACAGGGATCAAAACATTCAGTACTTC. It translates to CASTLDRDQNIQYF.